This T cell receptor beta chain was obtained from a study of blood T cell repertoires in COVID-19. The overall study: The samples span acute and convalescent COVID-19 from the United States, Italy and Spain.

Recruited during active infection, patients (from Seattle) were subsequently followed longitudinally. Original analysis: From reference gene primer amplification, estimates of nucleated cell counts were derived. Here immunoSEQ multiplex PCR was the method, and the copy in TCRdb shows in-frame clones only, minus some. V and J calls and clone size are those listed in that table; D and trimming were worked out from the DNA. The sample consists of about 200,000 clones, 75% to 85% of them appearing once. The sequence was collected from a woman in her 40s with COVID-19, enrolled during active disease. The material sequenced was peripheral blood.

The CDR3 DNA reads as TGCGCCAGCAGCCCGGGACAGATGAACACTGAAGCTTTCTTT. Translated: CASSPGQMNTEAFF. This chain links TRBV4-1 with TRBJ1-1; 7 nucleotides match TRBD1. Germline V CDR1 and CDR2: MGHRA, YSYEKL. The CDR3 has 14 amino acids. J was trimmed by 0 bases and V by 4 bases; bases with no gene match: 2.